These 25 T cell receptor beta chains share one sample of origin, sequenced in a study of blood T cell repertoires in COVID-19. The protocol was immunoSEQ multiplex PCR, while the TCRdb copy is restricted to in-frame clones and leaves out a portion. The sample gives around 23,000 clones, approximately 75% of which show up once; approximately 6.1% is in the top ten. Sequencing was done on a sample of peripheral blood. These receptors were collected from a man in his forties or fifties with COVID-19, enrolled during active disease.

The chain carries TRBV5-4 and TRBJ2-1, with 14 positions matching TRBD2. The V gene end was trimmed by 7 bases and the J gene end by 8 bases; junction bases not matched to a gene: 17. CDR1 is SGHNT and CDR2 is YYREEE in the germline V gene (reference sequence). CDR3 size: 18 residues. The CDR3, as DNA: TGTGCCAGCTCAACCGGGACTAGCGGGAGTGGAATTTCTGATGAGCAGTTCTTC. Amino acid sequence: CASSTGTSGSGISDEQFF.

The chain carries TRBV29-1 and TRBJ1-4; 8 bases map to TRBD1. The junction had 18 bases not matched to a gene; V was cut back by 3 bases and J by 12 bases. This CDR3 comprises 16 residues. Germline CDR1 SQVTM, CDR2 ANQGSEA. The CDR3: CSVDPDRAGGEAQLFF. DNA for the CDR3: TGCAGCGTTGACCCGGACAGGGCGGGAGGGGAAGCACAACTGTTTTTT.

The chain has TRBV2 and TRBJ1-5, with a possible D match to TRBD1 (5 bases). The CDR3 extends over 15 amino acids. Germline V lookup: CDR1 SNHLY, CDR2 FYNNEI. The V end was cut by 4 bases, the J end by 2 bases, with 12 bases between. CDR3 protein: CASSGAGGGNQPQHF. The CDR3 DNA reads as TGTGCCAGCAGTGGTGCAGGAGGGGGCAATCAGCCCCAGCATTTT.

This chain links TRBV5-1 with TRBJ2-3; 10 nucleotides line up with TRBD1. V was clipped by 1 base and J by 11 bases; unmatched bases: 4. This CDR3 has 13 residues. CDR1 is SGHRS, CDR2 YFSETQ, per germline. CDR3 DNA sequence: TGCGCCAGCAGCTTGTCGAGGGACAGGGGGCAGTATTTT. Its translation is CASSLSRDRGQYF. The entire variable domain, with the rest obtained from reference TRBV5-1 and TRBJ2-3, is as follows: KAGVTQTPRYLIKTRGQQVTLSCSPISGHRSVSWYQQTPGQGLQFLFEYFSETQRNKGNFPGRFSGRQFSNSRSEMNVSTLELGDSALYLCASSLSRDRGQYFGPGTRLTVL.

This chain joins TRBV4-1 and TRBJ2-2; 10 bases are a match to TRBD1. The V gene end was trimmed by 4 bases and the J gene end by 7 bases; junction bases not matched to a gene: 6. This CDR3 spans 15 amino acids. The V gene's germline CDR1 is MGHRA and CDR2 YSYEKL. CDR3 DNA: TGCGCCAGCAGCCCAAGGACAGGGGGTGACGGGGAGCTGTTTTTT. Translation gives CASSPRTGGDGELFF.

The CDR3 region has the DNA TGTGCCAGCAGCCCAGAGGGGACAGTGAACACTGAAGCTTTCTTT. This translates into CASSPEGTVNTEAFF. This sequence joins TRBV11-3 and TRBJ1-1; 7 bases are a match to TRBD1. CDR3 size: 15 residues. Germline assignment: CDR1 SGHNT and CDR2 YENEEA. With V trimmed by 5 bases and J by 0 bases, 6 bases remained unmatched. The complete variable domain, with remaining parts taken from reference TRBV11-3 and TRBJ1-1, reads EAGVVQSPRYKIIEKKQPVAFWCNPISGHNTLYWYLQNLGQGPELLIRYENEEAVDDSQLPKDRFSAERLKGVDSTLKIQPAELGDSAVYLCASSPEGTVNTEAFFGQGTRLTVV.

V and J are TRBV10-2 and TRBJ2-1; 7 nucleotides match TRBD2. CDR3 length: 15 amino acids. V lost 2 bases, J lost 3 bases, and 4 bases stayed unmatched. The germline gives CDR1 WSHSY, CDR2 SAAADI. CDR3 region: CASSEKAGRYNEQFF. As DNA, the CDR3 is TGCGCCAGCAGTGAGAAAGCGGGACGCTACAATGAGCAGTTCTTC.

CDR3 amino acids: CATSESKLAGVLFGEQFF. CDR3 coding DNA: TGTGCCACCAGTGAATCAAAACTAGCGGGAGTTTTATTCGGTGAGCAGTTCTTC. The genes are TRBV24-1 and TRBJ2-1, with 11 bases that match TRBD2. Germline V gene data show CDR1 as KGHDR and CDR2 as SFDVKD. There are 18 residues in the CDR3. V lost 4 bases to trimming and J lost 9 bases; unmatched junction nucleotides: 16.

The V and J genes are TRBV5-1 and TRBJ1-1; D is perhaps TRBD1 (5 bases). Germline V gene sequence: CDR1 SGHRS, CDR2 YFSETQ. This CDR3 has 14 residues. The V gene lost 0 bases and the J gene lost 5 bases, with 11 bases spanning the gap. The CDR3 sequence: CASSLARGDTEAFF. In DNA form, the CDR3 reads TGCGCCAGCAGCTTGGCTAGGGGTGATACTGAAGCTTTCTTT.

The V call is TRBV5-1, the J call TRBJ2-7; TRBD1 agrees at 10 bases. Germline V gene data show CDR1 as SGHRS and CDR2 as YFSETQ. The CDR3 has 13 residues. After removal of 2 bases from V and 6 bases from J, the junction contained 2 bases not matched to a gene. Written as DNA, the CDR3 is TGCGCCAGCAGCTTAGGACAGGGGGTCGAGCAGTACTTC. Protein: CASSLGQGVEQYF.

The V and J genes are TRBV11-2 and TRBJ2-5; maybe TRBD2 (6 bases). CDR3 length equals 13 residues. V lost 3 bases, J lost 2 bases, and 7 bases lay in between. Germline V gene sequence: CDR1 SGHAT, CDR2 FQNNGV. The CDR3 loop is CASSFGGQETQYF. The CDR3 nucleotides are TGTGCCAGCAGCTTTGGGGGGCAAGAGACCCAGTACTTC.

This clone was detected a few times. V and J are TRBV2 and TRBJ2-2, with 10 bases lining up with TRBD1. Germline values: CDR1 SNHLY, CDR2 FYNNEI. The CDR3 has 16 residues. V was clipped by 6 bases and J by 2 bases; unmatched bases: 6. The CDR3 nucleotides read TGTGCCAGCAGACGGGACAGGGGCATAAACACCGGGGAGCTGTTTTTT. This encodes CASRRDRGINTGELFF.

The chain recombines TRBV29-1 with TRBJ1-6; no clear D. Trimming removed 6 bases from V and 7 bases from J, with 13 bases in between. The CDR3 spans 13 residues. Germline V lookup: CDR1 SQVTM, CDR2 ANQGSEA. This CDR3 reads CSVQGELNSPLHF. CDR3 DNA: TGCAGCGTCCAAGGAGAATTAAATTCACCCCTCCACTTT.

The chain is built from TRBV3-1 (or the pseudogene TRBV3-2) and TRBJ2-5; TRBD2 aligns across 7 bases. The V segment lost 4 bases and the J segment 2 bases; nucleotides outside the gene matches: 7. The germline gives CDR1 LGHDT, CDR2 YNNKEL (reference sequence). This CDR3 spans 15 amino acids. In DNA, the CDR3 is TGTGCCAGCAGCCCGGTGGGGAGGGCTCAAGAGACCCAGTACTTC. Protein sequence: CASSPVGRAQETQYF.

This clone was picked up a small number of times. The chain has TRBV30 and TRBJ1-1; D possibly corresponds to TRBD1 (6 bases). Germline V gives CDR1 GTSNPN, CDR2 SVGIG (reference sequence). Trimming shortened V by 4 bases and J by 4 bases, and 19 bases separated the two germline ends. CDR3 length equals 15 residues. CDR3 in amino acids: CAWTPPDRPGTEAFF. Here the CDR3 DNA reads TGTGCCTGGACCCCACCCGACAGGCCGGGCACTGAAGCTTTCTTT.

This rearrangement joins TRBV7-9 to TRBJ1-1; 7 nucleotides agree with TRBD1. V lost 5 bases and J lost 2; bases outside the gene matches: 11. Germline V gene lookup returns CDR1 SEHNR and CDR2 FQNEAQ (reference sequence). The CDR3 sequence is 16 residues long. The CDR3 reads CASSPSGTDFNTEAFF. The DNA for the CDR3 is TGTGCCAGCAGCCCATCCGGGACAGACTTTAACACTGAAGCTTTCTTT. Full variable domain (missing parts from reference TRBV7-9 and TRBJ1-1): DTGVSQNPRHKITKRGQNVTFRCDPISEHNRLYWYRQTLGQGPEFLTYFQNEAQLEKSRLLSDRFSAERPKGSFSTLEIQRTEQGDSAMYLCASSPSGTDFNTEAFFGQGTRLTVV.

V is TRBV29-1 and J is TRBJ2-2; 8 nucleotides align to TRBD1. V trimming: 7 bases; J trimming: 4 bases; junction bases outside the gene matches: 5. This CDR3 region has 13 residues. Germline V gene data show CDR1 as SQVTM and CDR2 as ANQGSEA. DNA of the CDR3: TGCAGCGGACAGGGGCGTTCCACCGGGGAGCTGTTTTTT. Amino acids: CSGQGRSTGELFF.

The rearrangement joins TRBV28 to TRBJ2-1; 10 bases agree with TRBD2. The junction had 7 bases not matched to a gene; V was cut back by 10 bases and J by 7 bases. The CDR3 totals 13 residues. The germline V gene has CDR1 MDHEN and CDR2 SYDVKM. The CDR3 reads CAISGGALNEQFF. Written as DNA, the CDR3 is TGTGCCATCAGCGGGGGGGCCCTTAATGAGCAGTTCTTC.

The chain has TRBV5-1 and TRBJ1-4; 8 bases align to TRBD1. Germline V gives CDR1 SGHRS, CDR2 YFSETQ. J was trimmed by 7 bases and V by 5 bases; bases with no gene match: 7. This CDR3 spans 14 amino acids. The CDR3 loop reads CASSGQGGVEKLFF. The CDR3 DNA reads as TGCGCCAGCAGTGGACAGGGAGGAGTTGAAAAACTGTTTTTT.

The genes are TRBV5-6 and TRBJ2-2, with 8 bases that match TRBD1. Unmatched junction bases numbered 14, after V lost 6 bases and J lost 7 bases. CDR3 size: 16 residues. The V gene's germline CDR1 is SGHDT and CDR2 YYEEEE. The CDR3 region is CASTRERTGLVGELFF. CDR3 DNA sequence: TGTGCCAGCACCCGTGAAAGGACAGGGCTGGTCGGGGAGCTGTTTTTT. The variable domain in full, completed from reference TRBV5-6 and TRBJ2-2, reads DAGVTQSPTHLIKTRGQQVTLRCSPKSGHDTVSWYQQALGQGPQFIFQYYEEEERQRGNFPDRFSGHQFPNYSSELNVNALLLGDSALYLCASTRERTGLVGELFFGEGSRLTVL.

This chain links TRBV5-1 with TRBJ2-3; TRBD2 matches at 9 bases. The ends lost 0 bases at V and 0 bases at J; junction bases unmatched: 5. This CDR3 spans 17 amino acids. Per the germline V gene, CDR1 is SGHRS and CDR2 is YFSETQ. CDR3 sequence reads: CASSLGAGGPSTDTQYF. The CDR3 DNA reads TGCGCCAGCAGCTTGGGGGCGGGAGGGCCGAGCACAGATACGCAGTATTTT.

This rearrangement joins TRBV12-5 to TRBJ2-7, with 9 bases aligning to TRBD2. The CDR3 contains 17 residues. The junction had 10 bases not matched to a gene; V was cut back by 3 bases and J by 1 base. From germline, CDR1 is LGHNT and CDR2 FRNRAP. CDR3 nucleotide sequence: TGTGCTAGTGGTTTCAATCTTGGACTAGCGAGATCCTACGAGCAGTACTTC. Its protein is CASGFNLGLARSYEQYF.

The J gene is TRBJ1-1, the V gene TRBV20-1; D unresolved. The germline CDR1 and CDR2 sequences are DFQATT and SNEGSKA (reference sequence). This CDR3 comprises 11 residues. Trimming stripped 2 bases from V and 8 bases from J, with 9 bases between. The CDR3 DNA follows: TGCAGTGCTAGATTGAACTTGGAAGCTTTCTTT. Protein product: CSARLNLEAFF.

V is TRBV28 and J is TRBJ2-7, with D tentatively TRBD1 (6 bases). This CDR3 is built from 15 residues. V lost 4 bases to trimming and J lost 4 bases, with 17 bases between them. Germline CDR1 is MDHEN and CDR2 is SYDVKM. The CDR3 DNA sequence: TGTGCCAGCAGTTCCCCTGGGGACACGCGATACGAGCAGTACTTC. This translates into CASSSPGDTRYEQYF. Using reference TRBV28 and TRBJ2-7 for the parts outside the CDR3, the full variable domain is DVKVTQSSRYLVKRTGEKVFLECVQDMDHENMFWYRQDPGLGLRLIYFSYDVKMKEKGDIPEGYSVSREKKERFSLILESASTNQTSMYLCASSSPGDTRYEQYFGPGTRLTVT.

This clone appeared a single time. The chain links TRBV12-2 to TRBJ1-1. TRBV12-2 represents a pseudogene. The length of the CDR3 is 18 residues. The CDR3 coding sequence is TGTGCAAGTCGCTCCTGTGGCACAAGAGGAGTGCCGAACACTGAAGCTTTCTTT. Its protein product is CASRSCGTRGVPNTEAFF.